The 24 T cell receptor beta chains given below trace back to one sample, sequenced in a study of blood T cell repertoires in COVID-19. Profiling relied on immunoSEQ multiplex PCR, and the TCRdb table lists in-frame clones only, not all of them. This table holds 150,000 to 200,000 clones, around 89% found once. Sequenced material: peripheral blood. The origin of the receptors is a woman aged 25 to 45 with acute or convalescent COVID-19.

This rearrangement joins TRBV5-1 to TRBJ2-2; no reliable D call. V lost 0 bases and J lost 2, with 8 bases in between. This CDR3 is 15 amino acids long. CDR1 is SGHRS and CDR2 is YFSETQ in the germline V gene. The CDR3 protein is CASSLGRRNTGELFF. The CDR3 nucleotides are TGCGCCAGCAGCTTGGGTCGGAGAAACACCGGGGAGCTGTTTTTT.

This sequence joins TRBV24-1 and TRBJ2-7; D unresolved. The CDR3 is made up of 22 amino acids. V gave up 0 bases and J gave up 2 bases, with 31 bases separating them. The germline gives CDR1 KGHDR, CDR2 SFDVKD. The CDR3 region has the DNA TGTGCCACCAGTGATTTGCACAGTGCTTCTTGGCCACCTGCTCTCTCCCCCTACGAGCAGTACTTC. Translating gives CATSDLHSASWPPALSPYEQYF.

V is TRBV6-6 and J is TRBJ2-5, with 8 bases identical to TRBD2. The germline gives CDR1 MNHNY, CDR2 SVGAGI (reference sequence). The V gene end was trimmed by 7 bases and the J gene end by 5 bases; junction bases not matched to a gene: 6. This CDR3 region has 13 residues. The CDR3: CASTRGGYETQYF. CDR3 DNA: TGTGCCAGCACCCGGGGGGGGTACGAGACCCAGTACTTC.

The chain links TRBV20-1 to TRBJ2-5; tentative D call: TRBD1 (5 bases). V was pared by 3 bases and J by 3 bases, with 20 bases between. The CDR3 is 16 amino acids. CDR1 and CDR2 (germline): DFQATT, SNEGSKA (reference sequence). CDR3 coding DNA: TGCAGTGCTAGTCGTGCAGGGCTCGCTTTCGAAGAGACCCAGTACTTC. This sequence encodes CSASRAGLAFEETQYF.

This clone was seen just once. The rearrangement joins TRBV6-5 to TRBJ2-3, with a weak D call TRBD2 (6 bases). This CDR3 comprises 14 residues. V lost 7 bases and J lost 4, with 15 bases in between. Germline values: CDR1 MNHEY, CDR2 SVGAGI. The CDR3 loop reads CASMLASSADTQYF. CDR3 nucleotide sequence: TGTGCCAGCATGCTAGCGTCTTCCGCAGATACGCAGTATTTT.

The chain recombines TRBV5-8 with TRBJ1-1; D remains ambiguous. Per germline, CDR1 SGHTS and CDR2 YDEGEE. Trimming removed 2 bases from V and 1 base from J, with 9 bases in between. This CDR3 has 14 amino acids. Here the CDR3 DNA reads TGTGCCAGCAGCTTTGGACTGCCGAACACTGAAGCTTTCTTT. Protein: CASSFGLPNTEAFF.

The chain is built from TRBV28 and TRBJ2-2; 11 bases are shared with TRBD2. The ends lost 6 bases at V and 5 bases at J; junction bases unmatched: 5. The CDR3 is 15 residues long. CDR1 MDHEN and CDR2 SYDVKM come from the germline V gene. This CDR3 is CASRTGTSGTGELFF. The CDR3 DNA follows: TGTGCCAGCAGGACCGGGACTAGCGGAACCGGGGAGCTGTTTTTT.

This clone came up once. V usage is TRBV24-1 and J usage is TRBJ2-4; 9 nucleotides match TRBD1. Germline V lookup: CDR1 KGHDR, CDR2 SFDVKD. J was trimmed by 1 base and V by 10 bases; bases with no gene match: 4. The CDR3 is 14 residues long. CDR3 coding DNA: TGTGCCACACAGGGGGCCGGGGCCAAAAACATTCAGTACTTC. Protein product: CATQGAGAKNIQYF.

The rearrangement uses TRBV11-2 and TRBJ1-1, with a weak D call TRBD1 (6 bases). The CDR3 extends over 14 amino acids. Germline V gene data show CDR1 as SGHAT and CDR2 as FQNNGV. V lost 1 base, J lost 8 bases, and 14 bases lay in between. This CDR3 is CASSLGSGGQEAFF. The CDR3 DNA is TGTGCCAGCAGCTTAGGATCGGGGGGGCAAGAAGCTTTCTTT.

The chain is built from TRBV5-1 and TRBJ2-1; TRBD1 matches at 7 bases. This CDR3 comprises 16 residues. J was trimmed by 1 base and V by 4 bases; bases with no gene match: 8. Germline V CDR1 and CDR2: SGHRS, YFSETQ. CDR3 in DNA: TGCGCCAGCAGCATAGGACAGGACGTGTCCTACAATGAGCAGTTCTTC. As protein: CASSIGQDVSYNEQFF.

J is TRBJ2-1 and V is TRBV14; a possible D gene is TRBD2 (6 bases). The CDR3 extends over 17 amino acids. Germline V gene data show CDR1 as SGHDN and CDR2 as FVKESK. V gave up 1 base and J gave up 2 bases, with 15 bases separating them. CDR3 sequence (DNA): TGTGCCAGCAGCCAAGTCGGCAGCGGGTACCCCTACAATGAGCAGTTCTTC. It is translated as CASSQVGSGYPYNEQFF. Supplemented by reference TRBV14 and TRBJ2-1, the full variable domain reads EAGVTQFPSHSVIEKGQTVTLRCDPISGHDNLYWYRRVMGKEIKFLLHFVKESKQDESGMPNNRFLAERTGGTYSTLKVQPAELEDSGVYFCASSQVGSGYPYNEQFFGPGTRLTVL.

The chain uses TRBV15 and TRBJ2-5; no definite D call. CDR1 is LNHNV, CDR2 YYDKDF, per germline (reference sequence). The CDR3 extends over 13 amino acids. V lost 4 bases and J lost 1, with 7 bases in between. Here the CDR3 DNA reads TGTGCCACCAGCAAAGAGAGCCAAGAGACCCAGTACTTC. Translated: CATSKESQETQYF. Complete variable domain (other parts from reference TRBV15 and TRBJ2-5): DAMVIQNPRYQVTQFGKPVTLSCSQTLNHNVMYWYQQKSSQAPKLLFHYYDKDFNNEADTPDNFQSRRPNTSFCFLDIRSPGLGDTAMYLCATSKESQETQYFGPGTRLLVL.

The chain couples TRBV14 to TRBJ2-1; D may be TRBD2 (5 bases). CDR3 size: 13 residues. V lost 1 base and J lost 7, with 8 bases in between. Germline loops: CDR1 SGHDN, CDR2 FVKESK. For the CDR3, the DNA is TGTGCCAGCAGCCAAGTCGAGGGAAATGAGCAGTTCTTC. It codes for CASSQVEGNEQFF.

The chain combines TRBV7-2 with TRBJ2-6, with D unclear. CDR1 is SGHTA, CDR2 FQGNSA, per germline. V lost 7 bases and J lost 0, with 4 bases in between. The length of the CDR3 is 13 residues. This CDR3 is CASTFSGANVLTF. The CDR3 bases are TGTGCCAGCACATTCTCTGGGGCCAACGTCCTGACTTTC.

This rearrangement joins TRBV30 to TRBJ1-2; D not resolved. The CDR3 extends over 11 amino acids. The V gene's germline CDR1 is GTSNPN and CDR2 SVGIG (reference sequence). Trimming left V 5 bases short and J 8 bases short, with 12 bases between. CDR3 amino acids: CAWEKLEGYTF. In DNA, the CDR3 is TGTGCCTGGGAGAAACTTGAGGGCTACACCTTC.

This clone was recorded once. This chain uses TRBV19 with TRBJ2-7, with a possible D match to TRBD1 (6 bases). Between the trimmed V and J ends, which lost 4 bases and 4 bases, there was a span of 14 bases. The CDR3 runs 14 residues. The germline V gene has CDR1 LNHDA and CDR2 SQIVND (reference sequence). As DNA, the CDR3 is TGTGCCAGTAGTAATCCGGGACAAAAATACGAGCAGTACTTC. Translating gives CASSNPGQKYEQYF.

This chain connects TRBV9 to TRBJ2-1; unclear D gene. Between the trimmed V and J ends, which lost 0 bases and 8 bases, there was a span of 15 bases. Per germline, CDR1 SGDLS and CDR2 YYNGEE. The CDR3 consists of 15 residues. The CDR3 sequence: CASSVGGLMKDEQFF. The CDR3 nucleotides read TGTGCCAGCAGCGTAGGAGGTTTGATGAAGGATGAGCAGTTCTTC.

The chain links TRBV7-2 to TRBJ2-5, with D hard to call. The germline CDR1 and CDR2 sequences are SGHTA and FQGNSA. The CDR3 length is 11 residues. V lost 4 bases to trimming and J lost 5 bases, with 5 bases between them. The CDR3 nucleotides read TGTGCCAGCAGCTCCTCGGAGACCCAGTACTTC. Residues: CASSSSETQYF.

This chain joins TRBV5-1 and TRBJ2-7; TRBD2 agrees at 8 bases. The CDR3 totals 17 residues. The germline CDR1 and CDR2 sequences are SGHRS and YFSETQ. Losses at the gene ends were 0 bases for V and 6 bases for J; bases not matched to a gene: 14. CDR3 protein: CASSLAGYIGTRGEQYF. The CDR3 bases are TGCGCCAGCAGCTTGGCGGGATATATAGGGACTAGGGGCGAGCAGTACTTC.

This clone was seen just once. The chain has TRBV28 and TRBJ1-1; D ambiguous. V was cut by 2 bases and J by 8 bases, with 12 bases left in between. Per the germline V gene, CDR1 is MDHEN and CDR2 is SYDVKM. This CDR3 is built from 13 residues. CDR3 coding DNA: TGTGCCAGCAGTTTACCACAAGTACCAGAAGCTTTCTTT. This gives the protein CASSLPQVPEAFF.

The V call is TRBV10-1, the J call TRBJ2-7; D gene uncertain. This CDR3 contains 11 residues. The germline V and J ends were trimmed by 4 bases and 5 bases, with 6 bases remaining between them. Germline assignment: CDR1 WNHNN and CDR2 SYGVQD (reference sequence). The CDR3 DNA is TGCGCCAGCAGTGTTGGCCACGAGCAGTACTTC. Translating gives CASSVGHEQYF.

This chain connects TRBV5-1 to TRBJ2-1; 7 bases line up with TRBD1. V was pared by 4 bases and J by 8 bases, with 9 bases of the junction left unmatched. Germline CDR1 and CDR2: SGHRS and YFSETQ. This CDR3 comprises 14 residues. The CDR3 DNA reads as TGCGCCAGCAGCCCTGGCCCCGACAGGGATGAGCAGTTCTTC. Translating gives CASSPGPDRDEQFF.

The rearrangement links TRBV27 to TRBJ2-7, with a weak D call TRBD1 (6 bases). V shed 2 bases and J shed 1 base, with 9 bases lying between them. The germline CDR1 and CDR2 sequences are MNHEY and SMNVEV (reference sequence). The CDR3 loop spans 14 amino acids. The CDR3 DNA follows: TGTGCCAGCAGTTTACAGGGGTCGTCCTACGAGCAGTACTTC. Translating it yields CASSLQGSSYEQYF.

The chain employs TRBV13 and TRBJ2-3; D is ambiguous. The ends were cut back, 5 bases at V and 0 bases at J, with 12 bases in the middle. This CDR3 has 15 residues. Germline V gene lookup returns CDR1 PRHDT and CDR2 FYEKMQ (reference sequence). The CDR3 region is CASSPSSTSTDTQYF. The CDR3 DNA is TGTGCCAGCAGCCCAAGTTCGACTAGCACAGATACGCAGTATTTT.